This T cell receptor (beta chain) derives from a study of T cell responses to AZD1222 COVID-19 vaccine. About the research overall: The analysis combined second doses at about 4 or about 12 weeks.

Libraries were prepared by immunoSEQ multiplex PCR; TCRdb keeps only in-frame clonotypes and omits some of them. The repertoire holds some 150,000 clones, with roughly nine tenths as singletons. The sample in question was peripheral blood, obtained on day 0 of AZD1222 vaccination. This TCR was recovered from an adult in good health.

In DNA form, the CDR3 reads TGCGCCAGCAGGCCCGGGGCCGAGACCCTCTCTGGAAACACCATATATTTT. It codes for CASRPGAETLSGNTIYF. The gene calls are TRBV5-1 and TRBJ1-3, with D perhaps TRBD1 (5 bases). The germline gives CDR1 SGHRS, CDR2 YFSETQ. The V end lost 5 bases, the J end lost 0 bases, and 18 bases lay between the germline ends. The CDR3 extends over 17 amino acids.